These 22 T cell receptor beta chains came from one sample sequenced in a study of OX40 agonist ivuxolimab in advanced cancers. The protocol was immunoSEQ multiplex PCR, while the TCRdb copy is restricted to in-frame clones and leaves out a portion. The sample records roughly 70,000 clones, about 89% being singletons. Sequenced material: CD4+ or CD8+ T cells sorted from blood, taken in a trial of the OX40 agonist ivuxolimab. The receptors here all came from an adult with an advanced solid tumor such as melanoma, head and neck, liver or kidney cancer.

This chain connects TRBV6-5 to TRBJ1-2; possibly TRBD1 for D (6 bases). Germline lookup yields CDR1 MNHEY and CDR2 SVGAGI. The ends were cut back, 5 bases at V and 3 bases at J, with 13 bases in the middle. The CDR3 loop spans 14 amino acids. The CDR3 region has the DNA TGTGCCAGCAGTCTGAGGGGGGGCTACTATGGCTACACCTTC. Its translation is CASSLRGGYYGYTF.

This clone ranks as medium-sized (0.01 to 0.1%). J is TRBJ1-5 and V is TRBV2, with D uncertain. Looked up from germline, CDR1 is SNHLY and CDR2 is FYNNEI. V lost 5 bases, J lost 7 bases, and 18 bases lay in between. CDR3 length: 15 residues. CDR3 sequence (DNA): TGTGCCAGCAGTTTCCTGGACGACGAGGGACAGCCCCAGCATTTT. It codes for CASSFLDDEGQPQHF.

J is TRBJ1-1 and V is TRBV2, with TRBD1 matching over 7 bases. There are 15 residues in the CDR3. Germline V gives CDR1 SNHLY, CDR2 FYNNEI. V gave up 2 bases and J gave up 4 bases; unmatched junction bases: 7. In nucleotides, the CDR3 is TGTGCCAGCAGTGAACATCAGGGGGGAGTCACTGAAGCTTTCTTT. Translation gives CASSEHQGGVTEAFF. Full variable domain (outside the CDR3, taken from reference TRBV2 and TRBJ1-1): EPEVTQTPSHQVTQMGQEVILRCVPISNHLYFYWYRQILGQKVEFLVSFYNNEISEKSEIFDDQFSVERPDGSNFTLKIRSTKLEDSAMYFCASSEHQGGVTEAFFGQGTRLTVV.

The chain links TRBV4-1 to TRBJ2-1, with a possible D match to TRBD1 (5 bases). V was clipped by 1 base and J by 4 bases, with 11 bases between them. Germline V gene data show CDR1 as MGHRA and CDR2 as YSYEKL. The CDR3 has 15 residues. CDR3 residues: CASSQGKGVYNEQFF. CDR3 in DNA: TGCGCCAGCAGCCAAGGTAAAGGGGTTTACAATGAGCAGTTCTTC.

Comment on this clone: Without the conserved terminal phenylalanine or tryptophan, this CDR3 likely stems from a read error. The DNA is omitted, as the CDR3 cannot be located on it reliably, and the CDR3 follows TCRdb's listing. The V call is TRBV19, the J call TRBJ1-1. The CDR3 spans 12 amino acids, including both terminal residues. CDR1 is LNHDA, CDR2 SQIVND, per germline (reference sequence). CDR3 in amino acids: CASSPRQGPWEM.

This chain connects TRBV7-9 to TRBJ2-5, with TRBD2 matching over 12 bases. V shed 5 bases, J shed 5 bases, and the junction held 6 bases outside the gene matches. Germline CDR1 SEHNR, CDR2 FQNEAQ (reference sequence). The CDR3 runs to 15 residues. CDR3 region: CASSPSGRAGETQYF. CDR3 DNA sequence: TGTGCCAGCAGCCCTAGCGGGAGGGCAGGGGAGACCCAGTACTTC.

The chain employs TRBV11-3 and TRBJ2-1; the match to TRBD2 covers 15 bases. There are 15 residues in the CDR3. Looked up from germline, CDR1 is SGHNT and CDR2 is YENEEA. Losses at the gene ends were 5 bases for V and 11 bases for J; bases not matched to a gene: 7. This chain's CDR3 is CASSPLGTSGRKQFF. CDR3 DNA sequence: TGTGCCAGCAGCCCTCTAGGGACTAGCGGGAGGAAGCAGTTCTTC.

The rearrangement joins TRBV29-1 to TRBJ1-2, with D hard to call. The germline V gene encodes CDR1 SQVTM and CDR2 ANQGSEA. The V and J ends lost 4 bases and 0 bases respectively, with 12 bases between them. The CDR3 spans 14 residues. The CDR3 here is CSVVRTNTNYGYTF. CDR3 bases: TGCAGCGTTGTCCGGACCAATACTAACTATGGCTACACCTTC.

The V call is TRBV19, the J call TRBJ2-5; a possible D gene is TRBD1 (6 bases). Trimming cost V 2 bases and J 5 bases, with 6 bases left between them. The CDR3 spans 12 residues. The germline gives CDR1 LNHDA, CDR2 SQIVND (reference sequence). The CDR3 DNA reads TGTGCCAGTAGTATACAGGGGGAGACCCAGTACTTC. Its protein is CASSIQGETQYF.

The rearrangement links TRBV4-1 to TRBJ1-1; maybe TRBD1 (5 bases). CDR3 length equals 16 residues. The ends were cut back, 0 bases at V and 2 bases at J, with 13 bases in the middle. The germline V gene has CDR1 MGHRA and CDR2 YSYEKL. The CDR3 loop reads CASSQEPPTANTEAFF. Here the CDR3 DNA reads TGCGCCAGCAGCCAAGAACCACCGACAGCCAACACTGAAGCTTTCTTT.

V gene TRBV5-1 combines with J gene TRBJ1-3, with 8 bases that match TRBD1. V lost 4 bases and J lost 2; bases outside the gene matches: 8. Germline V gene lookup returns CDR1 SGHRS and CDR2 YFSETQ. The CDR3 runs 16 residues. The CDR3 DNA reads TGCGCCAGCAGCCTGGGGAGCAGGGGGCCTGGAAACACCATATATTTT. It is translated as CASSLGSRGPGNTIYF. The whole variable domain, remainder taken from reference TRBV5-1 and TRBJ1-3, is KAGVTQTPRYLIKTRGQQVTLSCSPISGHRSVSWYQQTPGQGLQFLFEYFSETQRNKGNFPGRFSGRQFSNSRSEMNVSTLELGDSALYLCASSLGSRGPGNTIYFGEGSWLTVV.

The chain recombines TRBV5-1 with TRBJ2-7; possible D gene TRBD2, 6 bases. This CDR3 has 15 residues. The germline V gene encodes CDR1 SGHRS and CDR2 YFSETQ. Trimming left V 1 base short and J 3 bases short, with 14 bases between. The chain's CDR3 is CASSLNTGTYYEQYF. The DNA of the CDR3 is TGCGCCAGCAGCTTGAATACCGGGACTTACTACGAGCAGTACTTC.

This chain links TRBV27 with TRBJ1-5; the match to TRBD1 covers 10 bases. Per germline, CDR1 MNHEY and CDR2 SMNVEV (reference sequence). V lost 5 bases to trimming and J lost 5 bases; unmatched junction nucleotides: 3. This CDR3 spans 14 amino acids. The CDR3 is CASSRTGGYQPQHF. The CDR3 DNA sequence: TGTGCCAGCAGTCGGACAGGGGGTTATCAGCCCCAGCATTTT.

The J gene is TRBJ1-5, the V gene TRBV5-1; D not certain. The V end was cut by 2 bases, the J end by 6 bases, with 9 bases between. CDR1 is SGHRS, CDR2 YFSETQ, per germline. The CDR3 has 13 residues. CDR3 amino acids: CASSLDIGQPQHF. CDR3 in DNA: TGCGCCAGCAGCTTAGACATAGGTCAGCCCCAGCATTTT. The full variable domain, its missing parts supplied by reference TRBV5-1 and TRBJ1-5, is KAGVTQTPRYLIKTRGQQVTLSCSPISGHRSVSWYQQTPGQGLQFLFEYFSETQRNKGNFPGRFSGRQFSNSRSEMNVSTLELGDSALYLCASSLDIGQPQHFGDGTRLSIL.

The chain recombines TRBV19 with TRBJ1-5; TRBD1 matches 9 bases. The germline V gene encodes CDR1 LNHDA and CDR2 SQIVND (reference sequence). CDR3 length equals 17 residues. J gave up 2 bases and V 4 bases, and 9 bases lay outside the gene matches. The CDR3: CASSTLGTGKGNQPQHF. The CDR3 DNA reads TGTGCCAGTAGTACCCTCGGGACAGGGAAGGGCAATCAGCCCCAGCATTTT.

The rearrangement uses TRBV6-5 and TRBJ1-6, with D unclear. V dropped 4 bases and J dropped 4 bases, with 11 bases sitting between them. Germline V lookup: CDR1 MNHEY, CDR2 SVGAGI. The CDR3 covers 15 residues. The CDR3 is CASSWTSGYNSPLHF. CDR3 nucleotide sequence: TGTGCCAGCAGTTGGACTAGTGGGTATAATTCACCCCTCCACTTT.

For this clone: Compared with germline, one end of the junction differs, possibly owing to a read error. The V and J genes are TRBV7-7 and TRBJ2-1, with 9 bases identical to TRBD2. The germline V gene has CDR1 SSHAT and CDR2 FNYEAQ (reference sequence). The CDR3 covers 17 residues. Written as DNA, the CDR3 is TGTGCTAGCAGCTTAGGTCGGCGGGAGGGCCTTTTCGATGAGCAGTTCTTC. This sequence encodes CASSLGRREGLFDEQFF.

Regarding this clone: The junction differs from germline at one of its ends, possibly a read error. In the same sample, other DNA sequences code for this CDR3. The chain links TRBV2 to TRBJ2-6; D is tentatively TRBD1 or TRBD2 (5 bases each). This CDR3 comprises 16 residues. Germline lookup yields CDR1 SNHLY and CDR2 FYNNEI. Here the CDR3 DNA reads TGTGCCAGCAGTGAGATGAGGGGCTCTGGAGCCAACGTCCTGACTTTC. This gives the protein CASSEMRGSGANVLTF.

The rearrangement links TRBV18 to TRBJ2-3, with TRBD1 matching 11 bases. Germline V gene lookup returns CDR1 KGHSH and CDR2 LQKENI. V shed 2 bases and J 4 bases; nucleotides not matched to a gene: 2. This CDR3 has 15 amino acids. The CDR3: CASSPMGQGADTQYF. In DNA form, the CDR3 reads TGTGCCAGCTCACCAATGGGACAGGGGGCAGATACGCAGTATTTT.

Only one count was recorded for this clone. The chain joins TRBV19 to TRBJ2-1; TRBD2 matches at 14 bases. V trimming: 4 bases; J trimming: 8 bases; junction bases outside the gene matches: 4. This CDR3 contains 15 residues. The V gene's germline CDR1 is LNHDA and CDR2 SQIVND (reference sequence). The CDR3 sequence: CASSSGLAGGYEQFF. CDR3 coding DNA: TGTGCCAGTAGTAGCGGACTAGCGGGAGGATATGAGCAGTTCTTC. The variable domain in full, with the rest retrieved from reference TRBV19 and TRBJ2-1, is DGGITQSPKYLFRKEGQNVTLSCEQNLNHDAMYWYRQDPGQGLRLIYYSQIVNDFQKGDIAEGYSVSREKKESFPLTVTSAQKNPTAFYLCASSSGLAGGYEQFFGPGTRLTVL.

The chain has TRBV27 and TRBJ2-3, with no clear D. Germline V lookup: CDR1 MNHEY, CDR2 SMNVEV (reference sequence). V was cut by 2 bases and J by 5 bases, with 14 bases left in between. This CDR3 has 15 amino acids. DNA for the CDR3: TGTGCCAGCAGTTTAGCCCGATCATTGAGAGATACGCAGTATTTT. Encoded protein: CASSLARSLRDTQYF.

This chain uses TRBV6-1 with TRBJ1-2, with 10 bases that match TRBD1. J gave up 3 bases and V 6 bases, and 7 bases lay outside the gene matches. The CDR3 totals 15 residues. Germline V gene data show CDR1 as MNHNS and CDR2 as SASEGT. The CDR3 region is CASSRGTGADYGYTF. CDR3 DNA sequence: TGTGCCAGCAGCCGAGGGACAGGGGCCGACTATGGCTACACCTTC.